Here is one T cell receptor beta chain with its context. This CDR3 is also generated by other DNA sequences in the sample. The assay was immunoSEQ multiplex PCR, and TCRdb's table has in-frame clones only and misses some. The sample lists under 110,000 clones, roughly 92% occurring once. This CDR3 comprises 12 residues. The V end was cut by 7 bases, the J end by 7 bases, with 8 bases between. From germline, CDR1 is MDHEN and CDR2 SYDVKM. This sample is drawn from a study of blood T cell repertoires in COVID-19. Study in general: PBMCs, B-cell-depleted T cells, or T cells provided the cDNA or gDNA that made up the material.

This sequence originates from a middle-aged man with active COVID-19. The sequenced sample consisted of peripheral blood. This sequence joins TRBV28 and TRBJ1-6; D is uncertain. The CDR3, as DNA: TGTGCCAGCACCGGAGGGAATTCACCCCTCCACTTT. Amino acids: CASTGGNSPLHF.